A single sample gave rise to the 18 T cell receptor beta chains below, sequenced in a study of T cell responses to AZD1222 COVID-19 vaccine (dated by TCRdb to the early 2020s). Library prep was done by the immunoSEQ multiplex PCR assay. Entries here come from immuneACCESS through TCRdb and include only in-frame sequences with V and J called. Some clones fail to appear in such tables; in the studies checked, an unresolved V gene covers under half of the shortfall, and the cause of the remainder is unknown. The sample table records fewer than 120,000 clones; about nine tenths of these occur just once. The top ten clones comprise 1.6% of the sample. The time point label, as the study defines it: baseline before first vaccination. The sample here was peripheral blood, taken on day 0 of AZD1222 vaccination. The receptors stem from an adult in good health.

A word on this clone: The same CDR3 also results from other DNA sequences found in this sample. The V call is TRBV2, the J call TRBJ2-5; 10 bases are a match to TRBD2. The CDR3 totals 14 residues. V shed 3 bases and J 4 bases; nucleotides not matched to a gene: 2. The germline CDR1 and CDR2 sequences are SNHLY and FYNNEI. Here the CDR3 reads CASSDVAGGETQYF. The DNA of the CDR3 is TGTGCCAGCAGTGATGTAGCGGGGGGAGAGACCCAGTACTTC. Variable domain in full (rest from reference TRBV2 and TRBJ2-5): EPEVTQTPSHQVTQMGQEVILRCVPISNHLYFYWYRQILGQKVEFLVSFYNNEISEKSEIFDDQFSVERPDGSNFTLKIRSTKLEDSAMYFCASSDVAGGETQYFGPGTRLLVL.

The J gene is TRBJ1-2, the V gene TRBV6-5; D remains ambiguous. Trimming removed 6 bases from V and 2 bases from J, with 13 bases in between. This CDR3 has 14 amino acids. CDR1 MNHEY and CDR2 SVGAGI come from the germline V gene. The CDR3 reads CASSPGGENYGYTF. DNA of the CDR3: TGTGCCAGCAGCCCCGGCGGGGAGAACTATGGCTACACCTTC.

The chain combines TRBV12-3 or TRBV12-4 with TRBJ2-7; no clear D gene. This CDR3 is built from 12 residues. V dropped 8 bases and J dropped 4 bases, with 12 bases sitting between them. The CDR3, as DNA: TGTGCCAGCCGCCTCCACGGGTACGAGCAGTACTTC. It yields the protein CASRLHGYEQYF.

The chain is built from TRBV5-1 and TRBJ1-1; 9 nucleotides align to TRBD1. The V segment lost 2 bases and the J segment 0 bases; nucleotides outside the gene matches: 5. The CDR3 runs 16 residues. CDR1 is SGHRS, CDR2 YFSETQ, per germline. CDR3 bases: TGCGCCAGCAGCTTAGACAGGGGGACCCTGAACACTGAAGCTTTCTTT. Protein: CASSLDRGTLNTEAFF.

The chain joins TRBV2 to TRBJ2-6; D gene unclear. The V end was cut by 0 bases, the J end by 4 bases, with 10 bases between. Germline CDR1 is SNHLY and CDR2 is FYNNEI. This CDR3 region has 16 residues. CDR3 sequence (DNA): TGTGCCAGCAGTGAAGCGGGCTGGCAAGGGGCCAACGTCCTGACTTTC. Translated: CASSEAGWQGANVLTF.

The rearrangement links TRBV18 to TRBJ1-1; D uncertain. The CDR3 has 12 amino acids. V was pared by 3 bases and J by 1 base, with 3 bases between. Looked up from germline, CDR1 is KGHSH and CDR2 is LQKENI. CDR3 nucleotide sequence: TGTGCCAGCTCACCGAGGAACACTGAAGCTTTCTTT. It specifies CASSPRNTEAFF.

This chain connects TRBV28 to TRBJ1-1; unclear D gene. The germline gives CDR1 MDHEN, CDR2 SYDVKM. Trimming cost V 2 bases and J 1 base, with 8 bases left between them. This CDR3 spans 14 amino acids. The CDR3 here is CASSLGVGNTEAFF. The CDR3 DNA reads as TGTGCCAGCAGTTTAGGGGTGGGGAACACTGAAGCTTTCTTT.

The J gene is TRBJ1-6, the V gene TRBV6-6; the D gene is possibly TRBD1 (5 bases). The CDR3 has 13 residues. V was cut by 8 bases and J by 7 bases, with 12 bases left in between. Germline V gene lookup returns CDR1 MNHNY and CDR2 SVGAGI (reference sequence). The CDR3, as DNA: TGTGCCAGCCAACAGGTTTCAAATTCACCCCTCCACTTT. The encoded protein is CASQQVSNSPLHF.

This chain joins TRBV12-3 or TRBV12-4 and TRBJ1-2, with D possibly matching TRBD1 (5 bases). CDR3 length: 13 amino acids. Trimming shortened V by 5 bases and J by 4 bases, and 11 bases separated the two germline ends. This CDR3 is CASSPGTAYGYTF. DNA for the CDR3: TGTGCCAGCAGTCCCGGGACTGCCTATGGCTACACCTTC.

J is TRBJ2-3 and V is TRBV19; 13 bases map to TRBD2. The V gene end was trimmed by 3 bases and the J gene end by 7 bases; junction bases not matched to a gene: 7. The CDR3 consists of 16 residues. CDR1 LNHDA and CDR2 SQIVND come from the germline V gene (reference sequence). The CDR3 loop is CASSIRTSGRVNTQYF. CDR3 DNA sequence: TGTGCCAGTAGTATCAGGACTAGCGGGAGAGTCAATACGCAGTATTTT.

The chain carries TRBV5-4 and TRBJ1-1, with D possibly being TRBD1 (6 bases). Deletions cut 4 bases from V and 0 bases from J, with 13 bases between. This CDR3 contains 15 residues. Germline-derived CDR1 and CDR2 are SGHNT and YYREEE (reference sequence). The CDR3 nucleotides are TGTGCCAGCAGCCCCCGGGACATCCTGAACACTGAAGCTTTCTTT. It specifies CASSPRDILNTEAFF.

J is TRBJ2-5 and V is TRBV24-1; the D gene is possibly TRBD1 (6 bases). V was trimmed by 4 bases and J by 6 bases, leaving 20 bases between them. This CDR3 has 16 amino acids. Germline V gene lookup returns CDR1 KGHDR and CDR2 SFDVKD. Written as DNA, the CDR3 is TGTGCCACCAGTGAGTCAGGACAGTCGTCCAGAAAGACCCAGTACTTC. As protein: CATSESGQSSRKTQYF.

This chain uses TRBV12-3 or TRBV12-4 with TRBJ1-6; D may be TRBD1 (5 bases). Trimming left V 6 bases short and J 5 bases short, with 8 bases between. CDR3 length: 13 amino acids. The DNA of the CDR3 is TGTGCCAGCAGCGGGACCGATAATTCACCCCTCCACTTT. Protein product: CASSGTDNSPLHF.

The V call is TRBV27, the J call TRBJ1-4, with D possibly TRBD1 on 5 matching bases. V shed 6 bases and J shed 8 bases, with 25 bases lying between them. This CDR3 spans 17 amino acids. In germline, CDR1 is MNHEY, CDR2 SMNVEV (reference sequence). CDR3 DNA: TGTGCCAGCAGGCGGAGAGACGCCGCTCAAGAGGGGGAAAAACTGTTTTTT. Residues: CASRRRDAAQEGEKLFF.

The chain is built from TRBV6-6 and TRBJ1-1; no firm D call. The CDR3 covers 14 residues. CDR1 is MNHNY and CDR2 is SVGAGI in the germline V gene (reference sequence). The germline V and J ends were trimmed by 6 bases and 0 bases, with 11 bases remaining between them. The CDR3 loop reads CASRAGPMNTEAFF. CDR3 in DNA: TGTGCCAGCAGGGCCGGGCCTATGAACACTGAAGCTTTCTTT.

This chain uses TRBV6-6 with TRBJ2-7, with unresolved D. The V and J ends lost 6 bases and 0 bases respectively, with 6 bases between them. There are 12 residues in the CDR3. From germline, CDR1 is MNHNY and CDR2 SVGAGI (reference sequence). The CDR3 coding sequence is TGTGCCAGCAGCCGAAGCTCCTACGAGCAGTACTTC. This codes for CASSRSSYEQYF.

This rearrangement joins TRBV18 to TRBJ1-5; D is undetermined. The V gene's germline CDR1 is KGHSH and CDR2 LQKENI. This CDR3 spans 13 amino acids. V was shortened by 3 bases and J by 6 bases, with 9 bases between the two germline ends. CDR3 DNA sequence: TGTGCCAGCTCACCCACAGATAGTCAGCCCCAGCATTTT. Translating gives CASSPTDSQPQHF.

This rearrangement joins TRBV5-1 to TRBJ1-2; D remains ambiguous. The V gene's germline CDR1 is SGHRS and CDR2 YFSETQ. The CDR3 is made up of 14 amino acids. The V gene lost 0 bases and the J gene lost 7 bases, with 13 bases spanning the gap. CDR3 protein: CASSLGAGSFGYTF. The CDR3 DNA follows: TGCGCCAGCAGCTTGGGAGCTGGAAGTTTTGGCTACACCTTC.